Each of the 8 T cell receptor beta chains below was sequenced from the same sample in a study of CDR3 diversity in severe acne. A single record per CDR3 protein comes from TCRdb applying MiXCR to the PCR reads. The sample has around 91,000 distinct CDR3 sequences, around 50% seen once. The sample consisted of blood. These receptor sequences come from a male donor in good health, without acne.

As regards this clonotype: The limits of the CDR3 on the DNA are not certain, so only TCRdb's listed CDR3 is given. This chain links TRBV7-8 with TRBJ2-2; the table calls TRBD2, which could not be checked here. CDR1 is SGHVS and CDR2 is FQNEAQ in the germline V gene. The CDR3 sequence runs 24 residues, both termini included. The CDR3 here is CASSTHGTSGNLYQETQYFGELFF.

This chain joins TRBV7-8 and TRBJ2-5; a weak D match, TRBD1 (5 bases). V was trimmed by 5 bases and J by 10 bases, leaving 17 bases between them. Germline values: CDR1 SGHVS, CDR2 FQNEAQ. The CDR3 contains 13 residues. The CDR3 region has the DNA TGTGCCAGCAGCCGAATGACCCAGGGCTGCCAGTACTTC. Encoded protein: CASSRMTQGCQYF.

This clonotype was picked up many times. The rearrangement joins TRBV3-1 to TRBJ1-2, with unresolved D. This CDR3 is 11 amino acids long. Trimming took off 5 bases at V and 6 bases at J, with 7 bases between the two ends. CDR1 LGHDT and CDR2 YNNKEL come from the germline V gene (reference sequence). The CDR3 DNA follows: TGTGCCAGCAGCTCCCTTCATGGCTACACCTTC. The encoded protein is CASSSLHGYTF.

The chain employs TRBV7-3 and TRBJ2-1; 8 positions agree with TRBD2. Germline values: CDR1 SGHTA, CDR2 FQGTGA. V trimming: 6 bases; J trimming: 3 bases; junction bases outside the gene matches: 4. The CDR3 runs to 14 residues. CDR3 region: CASRPSGGYNEQFF. CDR3 DNA sequence: TGTGCCAGCAGACCCAGCGGGGGCTACAATGAGCAGTTCTTC.

The rearrangement uses TRBV7-2 and TRBJ1-2, with unresolved D. The germline V gene encodes CDR1 SGHTA and CDR2 FQGNSA. This CDR3 has 12 residues. The V end lost 5 bases, the J end lost 7 bases, and 11 bases lay between the germline ends. Written as DNA, the CDR3 is TGTGCCAGCAGCCCGCGGCCCGGTGGCTACACCTTC. Its translation: CASSPRPGGYTF.

The V gene is TRBV10-3, the J gene TRBJ2-1; 16 bases agree with TRBD2. Germline trimming cut 2 bases from V and 8 bases from J; bases unmatched to any gene: 15. This CDR3 contains 20 residues. Germline V CDR1 and CDR2: ENHRY, SYGVKD. The CDR3 protein is CAISEEGLAGGNMHGHEQFF. The CDR3 coding sequence is TGTGCCATCAGTGAGGAGGGACTAGCGGGGGGGAACATGCATGGCCATGAGCAGTTCTTC.

Details on this clonotype: The CDR3 does not end in the conserved phenylalanine or tryptophan, so this is likely a read error. The V call is TRBV24-1, the J call TRBJ2-7; possibly TRBD1 or TRBD2 for D (6 bases each). CDR3 length: 14 residues. In germline, CDR1 is KGHDR, CDR2 SFDVKD. With 10 bases removed from V and 4 bases from J, the gap between germline ends came to 19 bases. The CDR3 spells CATVGGPRGYEQYL. The CDR3 nucleotides are TGTGCCACTGTAGGGGGGCCACGAGGTTACGAGCAGTACCTC.

The rearrangement links TRBV11-3 to TRBJ1-1; D not resolved. Trimming cost V 5 bases and J 11 bases, with 15 bases left between them. The CDR3 is 12 residues long. Germline V gene sequence: CDR1 SGHNT, CDR2 YENEEA. In DNA form, the CDR3 reads TGTGCCAGCAGCCATTCGGAACTTCCCGCTTTCTTT. Residues: CASSHSELPAFF. The full variable domain, with the rest looked up from reference TRBV11-3 and TRBJ1-1, is EAGVVQSPRYKIIEKKQPVAFWCNPISGHNTLYWYLQNLGQGPELLIRYENEEAVDDSQLPKDRFSAERLKGVDSTLKIQPAELGDSAVYLCASSHSELPAFFGQGTRLTVV.